The 15 T cell receptor beta chains given below trace back to one sample, sequenced in a study of cytomegalovirus exposure and HLA in healthy donors. Profiled with immunoSEQ multiplex PCR; TCRdb holds only in-frame clones, not every one. The repertoire holds around 130,000 clones, with 85% to 90% as singletons. Material for sequencing was PBMCs. Receptor source: a woman aged 25 to 39 in good health and CMV-seronegative.

The chain carries TRBV6-1 and TRBJ1-2, with D perhaps TRBD1 (6 bases). CDR1 is MNHNS and CDR2 is SASEGT in the germline V gene. V was trimmed by 3 bases and J by 4 bases, leaving 12 bases between them. The CDR3 is 14 residues long. The DNA for the CDR3 is TGTGCCAGCAGTGAGGGGAGGGGGGGCTATGGCTACACCTTC. Its protein product is CASSEGRGGYGYTF.

This clone was recorded a few times. The chain employs TRBV2 and TRBJ2-7; 9 bases agree with TRBD1. With 2 bases clipped from V and 3 bases from J, the junction kept 5 bases outside the gene matches. CDR3 size: 15 residues. Per germline, CDR1 SNHLY and CDR2 FYNNEI. CDR3 bases: TGTGCCAGCAGTGAAATCGGGGACAGGGTCTACGAGCAGTACTTC. Protein product: CASSEIGDRVYEQYF.

This chain joins TRBV4-1 and TRBJ2-6, with D perhaps matching TRBD1 (5 bases). The CDR3 is made up of 16 amino acids. Trimming took 2 bases from V and 4 from J, leaving 12 bases between them. Germline V gene lookup returns CDR1 MGHRA and CDR2 YSYEKL. Here the CDR3 DNA reads TGCGCCAGCAGCCAAAGGGGTCTAAGGGGGGCCAACGTCCTGACTTTC. This codes for CASSQRGLRGANVLTF.

V gene TRBV10-3 combines with J gene TRBJ2-1; TRBD1 matches 11 bases. The CDR3 loop spans 14 amino acids. After removal of 7 bases from V and 5 bases from J, the junction contained 4 bases not matched to a gene. Germline-derived CDR1 and CDR2 are ENHRY and SYGVKD. CDR3 nucleotides: TGTGCCATCACCGGACAGGGGGCGAACAATGAGCAGTTCTTC. Translated, it gives CAITGQGANNEQFF.

The rearrangement joins TRBV11-3 to TRBJ1-1; D unresolved. V lost 3 bases and J lost 4, with 12 bases in between. Per germline, CDR1 SGHNT and CDR2 YENEEA. The CDR3 totals 14 residues. The CDR3 loop reads CASSFRGGGTEAFF. CDR3 bases: TGTGCCAGCAGCTTTCGGGGAGGAGGCACTGAAGCTTTCTTT.

V and J are TRBV18 and TRBJ1-5; 7 nucleotides match TRBD1. CDR3 length: 15 amino acids. The germline V gene encodes CDR1 KGHSH and CDR2 LQKENI. Losses at the gene ends were 3 bases for V and 7 bases for J; bases not matched to a gene: 9. DNA for the CDR3: TGTGCCAGCTCACCTCAGGGGGTCCCGGCCCAGCCCCAGCATTTT. Translation gives CASSPQGVPAQPQHF.

V and J are TRBV5-1 and TRBJ2-7, with 9 bases fitting TRBD1. Trimming took 5 bases from V and 6 from J; bases not matched to a gene: 9. Germline CDR1 SGHRS, CDR2 YFSETQ. The CDR3 is 14 residues long. The CDR3 sequence is CASSPWTGAPEQYF. The CDR3 region has the DNA TGCGCCAGCAGTCCCTGGACAGGGGCGCCCGAGCAGTACTTC.

Of note for this clone: The same CDR3 can be traced to other DNA sequences in this sample. The chain links TRBV5-6 to TRBJ2-7; possible D gene TRBD1, 5 bases. Per the germline V gene, CDR1 is SGHDT and CDR2 is YYEEEE. V lost 1 base and J lost 2, with 7 bases in between. The CDR3 runs to 13 residues. The CDR3 sequence: CASSLQGAYEQYF. The CDR3 DNA sequence: TGTGCCAGCAGCTTGCAGGGCGCCTACGAGCAGTACTTC.

The chain has TRBV27 and TRBJ2-3, with D perhaps matching TRBD2 (5 bases). CDR1 and CDR2 (germline): MNHEY, SMNVEV (reference sequence). The CDR3 length is 15 residues. The V and J ends lost 5 bases and 2 bases respectively, with 14 bases between them. The DNA for the CDR3 is TGTGCCAGCAGTGTAGGGTTTCGGGACACAGATACGCAGTATTTT. It translates to CASSVGFRDTDTQYF.

V usage is TRBV7-2 and J usage is TRBJ2-5, with 8 bases aligning to TRBD2. V was clipped by 6 bases and J by 5 bases; unmatched bases: 11. The CDR3 spans 15 residues. Germline V lookup: CDR1 SGHTA, CDR2 FQGNSA. DNA for the CDR3: TGTGCCAGCAGTCTTGGGGGTAGCGGGGACGAGACCCAGTACTTC. Amino acids: CASSLGGSGDETQYF.

The chain recombines TRBV7-2 with TRBJ2-3, with 8 nucleotides matching TRBD2. V shed 5 bases, J shed 3 bases, and the junction held 10 bases outside the gene matches. Germline CDR1 is SGHTA and CDR2 is FQGNSA. The CDR3 is 16 residues long. CDR3 protein: CASSTQAGAGTDTQYF. In DNA, the CDR3 is TGTGCCAGCAGCACCCAAGCGGGGGCTGGGACAGATACGCAGTATTTT.

The chain links TRBV6-5 to TRBJ1-2, with D unclear. CDR1 and CDR2 from the germline V gene are MNHEY and SVGAGI. V was cut by 6 bases and J by 5 bases, with 13 bases left in between. This CDR3 has 13 residues. The DNA for the CDR3 is TGTGCCAGCAGGTATCGGTCCCGATATGGCTACACCTTC. It yields the protein CASRYRSRYGYTF.

The chain couples TRBV2 to TRBJ2-2, with D uncertain. Looked up from germline, CDR1 is SNHLY and CDR2 is FYNNEI. V lost 3 bases and J 4 bases, leaving 12 bases between the germline ends. This CDR3 is 15 amino acids long. In DNA, the CDR3 is TGTGCCAGCAGTGACAACCGGCGGTTCACCGGGGAGCTGTTTTTT. This translates into CASSDNRRFTGELFF.

This chain connects TRBV6-1 to TRBJ2-7, with 7 bases matching TRBD1. CDR3 length equals 15 residues. The germline gives CDR1 MNHNS, CDR2 SASEGT. The V and J ends lost 1 base and 0 bases, in that order; junction bases with no gene match: 3. The DNA for the CDR3 is TGTGCCAGCAGTGAAGAGTCAGGGGGCTCCTACGAGCAGTACTTC. Translation gives CASSEESGGSYEQYF.

The chain carries TRBV5-1 and TRBJ2-1; TRBD2 matches 10 bases. The CDR3 extends over 14 amino acids. V was clipped by 6 bases and J by 7 bases; unmatched bases: 7. Germline CDR1 is SGHRS and CDR2 is YFSETQ. CDR3 region: CASKSGGARNEQFF. The CDR3 coding sequence is TGCGCCAGCAAAAGCGGGGGGGCCAGGAATGAGCAGTTCTTC.